The present T cell receptor beta chain was sequenced within a study of blood T cell repertoires in COVID-19. About the research overall: Some COVID-19 samples were acute and others convalescent; all came from the United States, Italy and Spain. In each case, the material was cDNA or gDNA derived from T cells, B-cell-depleted T cells, or PBMCs.

In the study's own analysis: Reference gene primer amplification in the assay estimated nucleated cell counts. Here immunoSEQ multiplex PCR was the method, and the copy in TCRdb shows in-frame clones only, minus some. The D gene and trimming were derived from the DNA, and the V and J assignments and clone size from that table. The sample consists of 150,000 to 200,000 clones, about 88% of them appearing once. The CDR3 is 14 amino acids. V dropped 4 bases and J dropped 7 bases, with 18 bases sitting between them. Germline V CDR1 and CDR2: SGHDT, YYEEEE. This TCR was sampled from a man aged 60-69 years with acute or convalescent COVID-19. The chain has TRBV5-6 and TRBJ2-7; perhaps TRBD1 as D (5 bases). The source material was peripheral blood. CDR3 DNA: TGTGCCAGCAGCGCGGAGCAGGGTTTAGGGGAGCAGTACGTC. Its protein product is CASSAEQGLGEQYV.